Listed below are T cell receptor beta chains from one sample, sequenced in a study of Ad26.COV2.S vaccination and SARS-CoV-2 variants. The assay was immunoSEQ multiplex PCR, and TCRdb's table has in-frame clones only and misses some. The repertoire holds around 300,000 clones, about 86% seen once, with over 8.5% in the top ten. Source: peripheral blood, taken in a trial of Ad26.COV2.S vaccine versus placebo. The source is a person aged 18-65 years who received the Ad26.COV2.S COVID-19 vaccine or a placebo. CDR3s include the opening cysteine and the closing phenylalanine or tryptophan. The D gene is left open where the match is weak. Not all rows give a size; the values are once, few, many and, for expanded clones, a class.

len | j_gene | d_gene | abundance | v_gene | CDR3nt | CDR3aa
16 | TRBJ2-1 | TRBD2 | - | TRBV15 | TGTGCCACCAGCTCCCAACCTAGCGGGGGTTGGAATGAGCAGTTCTTC | CATSSQPSGGWNEQFF
15 | TRBJ2-3 | - | - | TRBV2 | TGTGCCAGCAGGCCAGAAGGTAATCGCGCAGATACGCAGTATTTT | CASRPEGNRADTQYF
12 | TRBJ2-5 | - | - | TRBV6-5 | TGTGCCAGCAGTTACTCTGGGGAGACCCAGTACTTC | CASSYSGETQYF
13 | TRBJ1-1 | - | - | TRBV18 | TGTGCCAGCTCACTAACGGGGAACACTGAAGCTTTCTTT | CASSLTGNTEAFF
13 | TRBJ1-1 | - | - | TRBV14 | TGTGCCAGCAGCCCCGGACCCTGGTCCGAAGCTTTCTTT | CASSPGPWSEAFF
16 | TRBJ2-2 | - | - | TRBV18 | TGTGCCAGCTCACCTCTAACACTTGGCGGACACGGGGAGCTGTTTTTT | CASSPLTLGGHGELFF
15 | TRBJ1-4 | TRBD1 | once | TRBV5-6 | TGTGCCAGCAACCAGGGGGCGCGGACTAATGAAAAACTGTTTTTT | CASNQGARTNEKLFF
13 | TRBJ1-1 | - | - | TRBV14 | TGTGCCAGCAGCCAAGAGACCTGGGGCGAAGCTTTCTTT | CASSQETWGEAFF
15 | TRBJ2-4 | - | once | TRBV21-1 | TGTGCCAGCACCTCTCTAAGGGAGGCCAAAAACATTCAGTACTTC | CASTSLREAKNIQYF
13 | TRBJ2-7 | - | - | TRBV4-1 | TGCGCCAGCAGCCAAGGGACAGAATACGAGCAGTACTTC | CASSQGTEYEQYF
15 | TRBJ2-5 | - | - | TRBV7-9 | TGTGCCAGCAGCCTTCCCTCGGGCCCGCAAGAGACCCAGTACTTC | CASSLPSGPQETQYF
15 | TRBJ2-5 | TRBD2 | - | TRBV5-1 | TGCGCCAGCAGCGCGTCTAGCGGGGGGGACGAGACCCAGTACTTC | CASSASSGGDETQYF
17 | TRBJ2-3 | - | - | TRBV2 | TGTGCCAGCAGTGAGCCGACCCTAGGGGCGGGCACAGATACGCAGTATTTT | CASSEPTLGAGTDTQYF
16 | TRBJ2-5 | - | - | TRBV24-1 | TGTGCCACCAGTGATTTAGGGTCAGCGGGCCAAGAGACCCAGTACTTC | CATSDLGSAGQETQYF
12 | TRBJ2-7 | - | - | TRBV3-1/TRBV3-2 | TGTGCCAGCAGTTCAAATTCCTACGAGCAGTACTTC | CASSSNSYEQYF
15 | TRBJ1-2 | - | - | TRBV7-9 | TGTGCCAGCAGCCGAGACTTACTGGGCTGGGGTGGCTACACCTTC | CASSRDLLGWGGYTF
13 | TRBJ2-1 | - | - | TRBV2 | TGTGCCACCCTTAGGGATACCTACAATGAGCAGTTCTTC | CATLRDTYNEQFF
15 | TRBJ1-3 | - | - | TRBV28 | TGTGCCAGCATCTTCCCGGGGGTAGGTGGAAACACCATATATTTT | CASIFPGVGGNTIYF
13 | TRBJ2-7 | - | - | TRBV4-2 | TGTGCCAGCAGCCAAGGGACGAAGGACGAGCAGTACTTC | CASSQGTKDEQYF
14 | TRBJ2-3 | - | - | TRBV6-5 | TGTGCCAGCAGCGCAAGAGGGGACACAGATACGCAGTATTTT | CASSARGDTDTQYF
14 | TRBJ1-2 | TRBD1 | - | TRBV6-5 | TGTGCCAGCAGCCCGACAGGGGATATCTATGGCTACACCTTC | CASSPTGDIYGYTF
14 | TRBJ2-7 | - | - | TRBV7-4 | TGTGCCAGCAGCACCGCGGCGGGTCCCTACGAGCAGTACTTC | CASSTAAGPYEQYF
16 | TRBJ1-2 | - | - | TRBV7-9 | TGTGCCAGCAGCTTAGACAGGGCCGATTTTAACTATGGCTACACCTTC | CASSLDRADFNYGYTF
13 | TRBJ1-2 | - | - | TRBV11-2 | TGTGCCAGCAGCTTAGAGGGGGCGGATGGCTACACCTTC | CASSLEGADGYTF
12 | TRBJ2-4 | TRBD1 | - | TRBV28 | TGTGCCAGCAGTTCCCCGACAGGGGCAGGGTACTTC | CASSSPTGAGYF
15 | TRBJ2-7 | TRBD2 | - | TRBV9 | TGTGCCAGCAGCGTAGAGGGTAGCGGGGGATACGAGCAGTACTTC | CASSVEGSGGYEQYF
11 | TRBJ2-7 | - | - | TRBV27 | TGTGCCAGCAGTTCCTACTACGAGCAGTACTTC | CASSSYYEQYF
15 | TRBJ2-5 | TRBD1 | few | TRBV11-2 | TGTGCCAGCAGCTTAGGTCAGGGGGCAAGAGAGACCCAGTACTTC | CASSLGQGARETQYF
11 | TRBJ2-7 | - | - | TRBV20-1 | TGCAGTGCCGACAGAAACTACGAGCAGTACTTC | CSADRNYEQYF
12 | TRBJ2-1 | TRBD1 | - | TRBV30 | TGTGCCTGGAGCCGGACAGGGAATGAGCAGTTCTTC | CAWSRTGNEQFF
15 | TRBJ2-4 | - | - | TRBV14 | TGTGCCAGCAGCCAAGGTCCCGGGACTGGGAACATTCAGTACTTC | CASSQGPGTGNIQYF
15 | TRBJ1-4 | TRBD1 | - | TRBV4-1 | TGCGCCAGCAGCCTTACAGGGGTCTTTAGTGAAAAACTGTTTTTT | CASSLTGVFSEKLFF
19 | TRBJ2-3 | TRBD2 | - | TRBV30 | TGTGCCTGGAGTAGGGAAACTAGCGGGAGAGGAGCACAAGCAGATACGCAGTATTTT | CAWSRETSGRGAQADTQYF
15 | TRBJ2-2 | TRBD1 | - | TRBV2 | TGTGCCAGCAGTTCCGGGACAGGGTTTACCGGGGAGCTGTTTTTT | CASSSGTGFTGELFF
16 | TRBJ1-2 | - | - | TRBV6-1 | TGTGCCAGCAGTGACCCGGGGGCCGTCGGTAACTATGGCTACACCTTC | CASSDPGAVGNYGYTF
15 | TRBJ2-1 | - | many | TRBV2 | TGTGCCAGCAGTGATTTGGGACCCCTGACGCATGAGCAGTTCTTC | CASSDLGPLTHEQFF
14 | TRBJ2-1 | - | - | TRBV19 | TGTGCCAGCCAATTAGGGGGGCCCTACAATGAGCAGTTCTTC | CASQLGGPYNEQFF
16 | TRBJ1-3 | - | - | TRBV28 | TGTGCCAGCAGTACCGCGGAGGGCTTCTCTGGAAACACCATATATTTT | CASSTAEGFSGNTIYF
12 | TRBJ2-1 | - | - | TRBV7-9 | TGTGCCAGCAGCCTCTACACAAATGAGCAGTTCTTC | CASSLYTNEQFF
14 | TRBJ2-5 | - | - | TRBV2 | TGTGCCAGCGCAACGATCCGGGGTTCGGAGACCCAGTACTTC | CASATIRGSETQYF
15 | TRBJ2-2 | TRBD2 | - | TRBV5-1 | TGCGCCAGCAGCGTGCGGGGGGCAGGCACCGGGGAGCTGTTTTTT | CASSVRGAGTGELFF
13 | TRBJ1-6 | - | - | TRBV4-3 | TGCGCCAGCAGCCCCGTAAGGAGGTCACCCCTCCACTTT | CASSPVRRSPLHF
15 | TRBJ2-5 | TRBD2 | - | TRBV2 | TGTGCCAGCAGCGCCGGGACTAGCGGGGGAAAGACCCAGTACTTC | CASSAGTSGGKTQYF
15 | TRBJ1-2 | - | - | TRBV19 | TGTGCCAGTAGTCCCGGACGGTCCTGGGGCTATGGCTACACCTTC | CASSPGRSWGYGYTF
15 | TRBJ2-2 | - | few | TRBV11-2 | TGTGCCAGCAGCTTAGAGGCTCTTGGGGGCGGGGAGCTGTTTTTT | CASSLEALGGGELFF